The rows below give T cell receptor beta chains drawn from one sample of a study of blood T cells in healthy people across ages. Each CDR3 protein gets one entry after TCRdb re-called the 5' RACE reads with MiXCR. The table has some 700,000 distinct CDR3 sequences, about a fifth seen once; the top ten hold under 25%. The sequencing input was blood. All receptors come from a man between 65 and 85 years old in good health. The conserved cysteine and the conserved F or W are not part of the CDR3 here. The size field is filled for only some rows; it gives once, few, many or a size class.

v_call	clone_size	cdr3_aa
TRBV20-1	few	SAEGPSSYNEQF
TRBV10-1	few	ASSAHGGGARDTQY
TRBV20-1	NA	SASDGQRQF
TRBV11-2	few	ASSSTGRGNSPLH
TRBV30	few	AWTMNGNEQF
TRBV3-1	NA	ASSQGSGTGELF
TRBV28	few	ASSLWWEAKNIQY
TRBV7-9	few	ASSGGAHYGYT
TRBV2	few	ASSGGSEQF
TRBV7-2	NA	ASSEYPGTPQF
TRBV12-3/TRBV12-4	many	ASGRRSQDGYT
TRBV12-3/TRBV12-4	few	ASRKRRQENTEAF
TRBV4-3	NA	ASSRITGSNEKLF